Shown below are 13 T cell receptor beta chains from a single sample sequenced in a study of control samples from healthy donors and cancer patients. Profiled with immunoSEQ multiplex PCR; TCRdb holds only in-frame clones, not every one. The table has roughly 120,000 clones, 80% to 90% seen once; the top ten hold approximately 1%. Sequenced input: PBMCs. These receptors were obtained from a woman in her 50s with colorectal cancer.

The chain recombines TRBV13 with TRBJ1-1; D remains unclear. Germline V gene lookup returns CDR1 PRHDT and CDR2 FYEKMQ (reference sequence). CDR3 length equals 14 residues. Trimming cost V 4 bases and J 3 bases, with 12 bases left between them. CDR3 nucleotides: TGTGCCAGCAGCTCAAAGGCGGCTTACACTGAAGCTTTCTTT. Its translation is CASSSKAAYTEAFF.

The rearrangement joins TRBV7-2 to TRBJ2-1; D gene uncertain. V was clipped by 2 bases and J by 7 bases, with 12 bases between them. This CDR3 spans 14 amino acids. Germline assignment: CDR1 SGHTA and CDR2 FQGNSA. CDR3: CASSLMQSRNEQFF. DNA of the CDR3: TGTGCCAGCAGCTTAATGCAGTCCCGTAATGAGCAGTTCTTC.

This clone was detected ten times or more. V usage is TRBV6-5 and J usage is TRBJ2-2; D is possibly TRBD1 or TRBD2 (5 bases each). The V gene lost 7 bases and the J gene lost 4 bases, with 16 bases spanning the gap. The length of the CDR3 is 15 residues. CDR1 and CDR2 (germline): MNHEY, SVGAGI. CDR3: CASTGVGTGTGELFF. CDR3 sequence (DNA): TGTGCCAGCACTGGGGTAGGGACCGGCACCGGGGAGCTGTTTTTT.

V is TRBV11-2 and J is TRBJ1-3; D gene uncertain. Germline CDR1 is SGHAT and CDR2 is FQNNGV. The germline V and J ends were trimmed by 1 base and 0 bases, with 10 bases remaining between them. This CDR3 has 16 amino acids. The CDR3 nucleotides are TGTGCCAGCAGCTTAGCCGGACCGAACTCTGGAAACACCATATATTTT. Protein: CASSLAGPNSGNTIYF.

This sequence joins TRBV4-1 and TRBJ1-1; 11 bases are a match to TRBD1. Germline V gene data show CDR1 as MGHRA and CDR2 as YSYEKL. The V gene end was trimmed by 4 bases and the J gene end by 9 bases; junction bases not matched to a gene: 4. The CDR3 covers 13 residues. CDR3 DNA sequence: TGCGCCAGCAGCCGCGGACAGGGGGCGAAAGCTTTCTTT. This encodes CASSRGQGAKAFF.

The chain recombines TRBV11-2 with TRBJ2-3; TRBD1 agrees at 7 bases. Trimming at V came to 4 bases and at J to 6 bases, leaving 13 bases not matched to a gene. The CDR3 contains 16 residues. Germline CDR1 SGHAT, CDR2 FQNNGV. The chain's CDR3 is CASSSRDANRGDTQYF. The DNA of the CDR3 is TGTGCCAGCAGCTCACGGGACGCAAACAGGGGCGATACGCAGTATTTT.

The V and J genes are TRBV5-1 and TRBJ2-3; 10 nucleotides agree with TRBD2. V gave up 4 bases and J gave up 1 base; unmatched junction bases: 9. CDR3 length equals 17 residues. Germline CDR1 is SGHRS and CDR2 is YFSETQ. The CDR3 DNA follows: TGCGCCAGCAGCACCGGGACTAGCGTGGTCGGCACAGATACGCAGTATTTT. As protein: CASSTGTSVVGTDTQYF.

The CDR3 nucleotides are TGTGCCAGCAGTCGTATATACACTGAAGCTTTCTTT. It codes for CASSRIYTEAFF. The J gene is TRBJ1-1, the V gene TRBV2; no clear D gene. The CDR3 is made up of 12 amino acids. Germline CDR1 SNHLY, CDR2 FYNNEI. V lost 5 bases, J lost 3 bases, and 7 bases lay in between.

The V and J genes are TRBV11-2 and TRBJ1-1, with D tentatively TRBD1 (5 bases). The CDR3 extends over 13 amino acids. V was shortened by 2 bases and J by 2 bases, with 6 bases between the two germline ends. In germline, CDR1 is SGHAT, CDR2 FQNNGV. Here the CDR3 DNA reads TGTGCCAGCAGCTTAACAGGCAACACTGAAGCTTTCTTT. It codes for CASSLTGNTEAFF.

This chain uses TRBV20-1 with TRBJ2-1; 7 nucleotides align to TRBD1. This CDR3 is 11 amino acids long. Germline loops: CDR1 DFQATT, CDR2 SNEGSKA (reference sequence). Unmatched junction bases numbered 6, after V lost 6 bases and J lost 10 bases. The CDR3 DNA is TGCAGTGCGACACGGGGACAGGAGCAGTTCTTC. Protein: CSATRGQEQFF.

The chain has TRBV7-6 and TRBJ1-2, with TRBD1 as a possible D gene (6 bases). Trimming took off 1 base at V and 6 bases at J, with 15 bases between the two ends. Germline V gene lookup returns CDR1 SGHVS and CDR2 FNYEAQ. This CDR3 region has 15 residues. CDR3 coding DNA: TGTGCCAGCAGCTTAGGCCTGGGGGCGCAGGATGGCTACACCTTC. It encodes CASSLGLGAQDGYTF.

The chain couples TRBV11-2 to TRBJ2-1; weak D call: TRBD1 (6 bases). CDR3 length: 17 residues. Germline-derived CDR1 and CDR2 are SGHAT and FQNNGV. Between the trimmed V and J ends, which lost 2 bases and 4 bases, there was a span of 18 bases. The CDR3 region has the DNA TGTGCCAGCAGCTTAAAGAGGGGGATCGCGCCTTACAATGAGCAGTTCTTC. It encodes CASSLKRGIAPYNEQFF.

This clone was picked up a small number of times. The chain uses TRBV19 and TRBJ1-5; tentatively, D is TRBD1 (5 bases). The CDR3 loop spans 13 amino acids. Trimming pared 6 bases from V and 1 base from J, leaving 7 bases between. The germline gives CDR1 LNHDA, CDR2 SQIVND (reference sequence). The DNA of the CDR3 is TGTGCCAGTAGGGGGCACAGCAATCAGCCCCAGCATTTT. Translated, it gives CASRGHSNQPQHF.